The sample holds a few counts of the clone carrying this TCR beta chain. Its antigen is as yet unknown. Construction of the TCRbeta library involved unique molecular identifiers. TCRdb itself ran the PCR reads through MiXCR, one entry per CDR3 protein. The top ten hold around 4.5% of the sample, which has 700,000 to 950,000 distinct CDR3 sequences, roughly 15% seen once. V was shortened by 3 bases and J by 6 bases, with 15 bases between the two germline ends. The CDR3 is 15 amino acids. This sample was taken from a study of T-cell reconstitution after alpha-beta-depleted transplantation in children. The study's findings and limits: By about two months after transplant, alpha-beta T cells reportedly arose from several hundred graft clones that had expanded. Some patients' high day-60 TCRbeta diversity was traced to surviving recipient T cells and thymic progenitors. Most T-cell counts and diversity one year after the transplant came from T cells that were newly produced.

V is TRBV12-3 or TRBV12-4 and J is TRBJ2-1, with D tentatively TRBD1 (7 bases). This receptor was obtained from a male patient between 10 and 17 years old who had a stem cell transplant for acute lymphoblastic leukemia, so the T cells may come from the graft donor. The sample in question was PBMCs, mostly from graft donor cells, obtained 360 days after TCRalphabeta/CD19-depleted stem cell transplant. CDR3 in amino acids: CASSFTGDLGNEQFF. CDR3 coding DNA: TGTGCCAGCAGTTTTACAGGGGACTTGGGCAATGAGCAGTTCTTC.